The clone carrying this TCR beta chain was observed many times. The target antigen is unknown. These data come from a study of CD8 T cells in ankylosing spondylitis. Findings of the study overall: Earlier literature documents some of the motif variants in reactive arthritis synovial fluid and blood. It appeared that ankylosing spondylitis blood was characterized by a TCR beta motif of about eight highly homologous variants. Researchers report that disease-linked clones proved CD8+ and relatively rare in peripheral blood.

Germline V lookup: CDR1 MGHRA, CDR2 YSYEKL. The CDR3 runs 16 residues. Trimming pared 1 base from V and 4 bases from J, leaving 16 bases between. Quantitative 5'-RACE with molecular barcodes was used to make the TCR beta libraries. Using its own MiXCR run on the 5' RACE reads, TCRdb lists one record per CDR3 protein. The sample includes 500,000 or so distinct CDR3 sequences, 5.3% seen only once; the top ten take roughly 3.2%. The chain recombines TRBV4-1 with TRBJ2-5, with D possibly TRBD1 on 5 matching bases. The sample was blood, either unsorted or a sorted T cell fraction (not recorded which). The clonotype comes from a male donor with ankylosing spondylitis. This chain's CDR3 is CASSQGPRVLGETQYF. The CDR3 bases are TGCGCCAGCAGCCAAGGCCCCAGGGTTTTGGGAGAGACCCAGTACTTC.